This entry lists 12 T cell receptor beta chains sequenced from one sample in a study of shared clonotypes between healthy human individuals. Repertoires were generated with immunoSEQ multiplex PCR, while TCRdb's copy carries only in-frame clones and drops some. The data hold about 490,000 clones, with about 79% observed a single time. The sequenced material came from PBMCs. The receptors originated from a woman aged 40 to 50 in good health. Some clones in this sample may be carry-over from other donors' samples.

This chain's CDR3 is CASSLDGRKGNEQFF. The CDR3 coding sequence is TGTGCCAGCAGCTTAGACGGGAGAAAGGGCAATGAGCAGTTCTTC. V is TRBV7-2 and J is TRBJ2-1; TRBD2 is a possible D gene (6 bases). CDR3 length: 15 amino acids. Germline loops: CDR1 SGHTA, CDR2 FQGNSA. With 1 base removed from V and 6 bases from J, the gap between germline ends came to 13 bases.

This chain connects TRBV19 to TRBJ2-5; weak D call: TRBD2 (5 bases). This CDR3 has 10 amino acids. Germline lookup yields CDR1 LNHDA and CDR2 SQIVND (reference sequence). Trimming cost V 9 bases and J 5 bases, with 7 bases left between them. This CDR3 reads CASGGETQYF. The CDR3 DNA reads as TGTGCCAGCGGCGGGGAGACCCAGTACTTC.

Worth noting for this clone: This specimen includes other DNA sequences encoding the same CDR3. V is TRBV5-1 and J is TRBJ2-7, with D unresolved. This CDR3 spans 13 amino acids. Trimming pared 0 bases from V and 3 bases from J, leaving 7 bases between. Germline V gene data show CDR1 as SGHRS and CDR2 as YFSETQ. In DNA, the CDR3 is TGCGCCAGCAGCTTGGCAGATAACTACGAGCAGTACTTC. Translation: CASSLADNYEQYF. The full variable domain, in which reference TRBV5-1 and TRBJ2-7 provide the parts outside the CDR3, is KAGVTQTPRYLIKTRGQQVTLSCSPISGHRSVSWYQQTPGQGLQFLFEYFSETQRNKGNFPGRFSGRQFSNSRSEMNVSTLELGDSALYLCASSLADNYEQYFGPGTRLTVT.

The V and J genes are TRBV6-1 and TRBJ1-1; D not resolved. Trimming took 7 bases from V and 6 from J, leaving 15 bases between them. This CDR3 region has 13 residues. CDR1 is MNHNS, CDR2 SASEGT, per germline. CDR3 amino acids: CASNHRERAEAFF. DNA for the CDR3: TGTGCCAGCAACCATCGGGAAAGGGCTGAAGCTTTCTTT.

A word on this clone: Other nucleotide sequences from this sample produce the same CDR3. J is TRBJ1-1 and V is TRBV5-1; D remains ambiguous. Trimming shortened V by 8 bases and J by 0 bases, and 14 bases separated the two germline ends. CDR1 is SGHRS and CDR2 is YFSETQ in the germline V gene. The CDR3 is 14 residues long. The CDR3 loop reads CASSIGLMNTEAFF. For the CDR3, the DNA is TGCGCCAGTAGCATCGGACTGATGAACACTGAAGCTTTCTTT. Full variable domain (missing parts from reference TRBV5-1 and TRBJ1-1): KAGVTQTPRYLIKTRGQQVTLSCSPISGHRSVSWYQQTPGQGLQFLFEYFSETQRNKGNFPGRFSGRQFSNSRSEMNVSTLELGDSALYLCASSIGLMNTEAFFGQGTRLTVV.

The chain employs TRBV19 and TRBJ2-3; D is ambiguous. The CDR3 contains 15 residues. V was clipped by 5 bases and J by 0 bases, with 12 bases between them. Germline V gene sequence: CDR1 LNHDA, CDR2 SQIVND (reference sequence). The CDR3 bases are TGTGCCAGTAGTCTTCGCGTCCTCAGCACAGATACGCAGTATTTT. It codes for CASSLRVLSTDTQYF.

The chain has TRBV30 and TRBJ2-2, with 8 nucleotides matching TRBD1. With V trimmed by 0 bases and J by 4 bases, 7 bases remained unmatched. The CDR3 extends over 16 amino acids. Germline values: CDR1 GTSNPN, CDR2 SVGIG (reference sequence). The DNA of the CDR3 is TGTGCCTGGAGTGTTCTCGGACAGGGCGCCACCGGGGAGCTGTTTTTT. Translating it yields CAWSVLGQGATGELFF.

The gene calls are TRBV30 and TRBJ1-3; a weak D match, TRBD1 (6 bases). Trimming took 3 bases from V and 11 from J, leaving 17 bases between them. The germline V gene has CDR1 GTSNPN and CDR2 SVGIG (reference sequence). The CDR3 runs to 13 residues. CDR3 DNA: TGTGCCTGGAGCCGGGACACGGCCCCTTCCATATATTTT. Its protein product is CAWSRDTAPSIYF.

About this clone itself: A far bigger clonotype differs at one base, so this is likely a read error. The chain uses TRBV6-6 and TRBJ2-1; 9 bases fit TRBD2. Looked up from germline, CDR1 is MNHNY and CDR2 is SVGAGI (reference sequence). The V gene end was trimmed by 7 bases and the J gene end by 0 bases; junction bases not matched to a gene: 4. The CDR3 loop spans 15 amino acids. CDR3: CASTFSGSSYNEQFF. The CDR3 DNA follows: TGTGCCAGCACCTTTAGCGGGAGCTCCTACAATGAGCAGTTCTTC.

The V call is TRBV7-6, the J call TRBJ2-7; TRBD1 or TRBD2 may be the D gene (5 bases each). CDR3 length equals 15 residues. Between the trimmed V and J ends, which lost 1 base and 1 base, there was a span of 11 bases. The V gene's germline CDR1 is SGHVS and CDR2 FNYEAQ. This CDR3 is CASSLGGAPSYEQYF. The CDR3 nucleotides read TGTGCCAGCAGCTTAGGAGGGGCACCGTCCTACGAGCAGTACTTC.

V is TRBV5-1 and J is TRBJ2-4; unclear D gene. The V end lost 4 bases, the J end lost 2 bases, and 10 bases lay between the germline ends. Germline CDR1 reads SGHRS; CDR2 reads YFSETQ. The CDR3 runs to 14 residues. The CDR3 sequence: CASSLSRTKNIQYF. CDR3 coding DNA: TGCGCCAGCAGCCTAAGCAGGACCAAAAACATTCAGTACTTC.

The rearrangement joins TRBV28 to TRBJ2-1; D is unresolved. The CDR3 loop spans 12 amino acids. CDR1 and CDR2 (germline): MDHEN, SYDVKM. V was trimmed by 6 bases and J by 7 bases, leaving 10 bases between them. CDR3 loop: CASRGHMNEQFF. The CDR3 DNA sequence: TGTGCCAGCAGAGGCCATATGAATGAGCAGTTCTTC.